Listed here are 21 T cell receptor beta chains from one sample, sequenced in a study of T cell repertoires in cytomegalovirus infection. TCRdb processed the reads anew with MiXCR; each CDR3 protein has one entry. Here the sample spans approximately 550,000 distinct CDR3 sequences, approximately 15% being singletons. The specimen sequenced was CD8+ T cells from PBMCs. The receptors were gathered from a human donor in good health (CMV status not recorded). Some clones in this sample may be carry-over from other donors' samples.

This chain uses TRBV4-1 with TRBJ2-7, with a weak D call TRBD1 (6 bases). Germline V gene sequence: CDR1 MGHRA, CDR2 YSYEKL. The CDR3 covers 15 residues. V was trimmed by 1 base and J by 2 bases, leaving 12 bases between them. As DNA, the CDR3 is TGCGCCAGCAGCCAAGTCCAGGGGTTTACCTACGAGCAGTACTTC. It codes for CASSQVQGFTYEQYF.

The rearrangement links TRBV6-1 to TRBJ2-5; tentatively, D is TRBD1 (6 bases). Trimming pared 3 bases from V and 3 bases from J, leaving 11 bases between. Germline CDR1 MNHNS, CDR2 SASEGT. CDR3 length equals 14 residues. The CDR3 region is CASSEKGVKETQYF. CDR3 DNA sequence: TGTGCCAGCAGTGAGAAGGGGGTAAAAGAGACCCAGTACTTC.

V usage is TRBV11-2 and J usage is TRBJ2-3; no clear D. Germline CDR1 and CDR2: SGHAT and FQNNGV. The CDR3 length is 14 residues. With 5 bases removed from V and 4 bases from J, the gap between germline ends came to 13 bases. CDR3 in amino acids: CASSLLGLSDTQYF. In DNA, the CDR3 is TGTGCCAGCAGCCTACTGGGTCTCTCAGATACGCAGTATTTT.

With regard to this clonotype: A much more abundant neighbour one base away suggests this may be a read error. This sequence joins TRBV28 and TRBJ1-1; D is unclear. Per germline, CDR1 MDHEN and CDR2 SYDVKM. The CDR3 is 14 amino acids. V was trimmed by 6 bases and J by 1 base, leaving 12 bases between them. The CDR3 DNA is TGTGCCAGCAGCATAAGTACATGGAACACTGAAGCTTTCTTT. It translates to CASSISTWNTEAFF.

The chain is built from TRBV28 and TRBJ2-7; 13 positions match TRBD2. CDR3 length: 15 residues. After removal of 4 bases from V and 7 bases from J, the junction contained 7 bases not matched to a gene. Germline V lookup: CDR1 MDHEN, CDR2 SYDVKM. CDR3 nucleotide sequence: TGTGCCAGCAGTTCGACTAGCGGGAGGCGGAAGGAGCAGTACTTC. Encoded protein: CASSSTSGRRKEQYF. The full variable domain, its missing parts supplied by reference TRBV28 and TRBJ2-7, is DVKVTQSSRYLVKRTGEKVFLECVQDMDHENMFWYRQDPGLGLRLIYFSYDVKMKEKGDIPEGYSVSREKKERFSLILESASTNQTSMYLCASSSTSGRRKEQYFGPGTRLTVT.

The sample holds many counts of this clonotype. The rearrangement joins TRBV6-5 to TRBJ2-3, with D perhaps TRBD1 (5 bases). V lost 0 bases to trimming and J lost 1 base, with 8 bases between them. There are 15 residues in the CDR3. Germline CDR1 reads MNHEY; CDR2 reads SVGAGI. CDR3 in amino acids: CASSYSLTGTDTQYF. The CDR3 coding sequence is TGTGCCAGCAGTTACTCTTTGACAGGCACAGATACGCAGTATTTT.

The rearrangement uses TRBV7-9 and TRBJ1-1; 7 nucleotides align to TRBD1. CDR1 and CDR2 (germline): SEHNR, FQNEAQ (reference sequence). V trimming: 5 bases; J trimming: 8 bases; junction bases outside the gene matches: 11. The CDR3 runs to 14 residues. CDR3 bases: TGTGCCAGCAGCACCTCAGGGACAGCAAGGGAAGCTTTCTTT. This translates into CASSTSGTAREAFF. The full variable domain, rest sourced from reference TRBV7-9 and TRBJ1-1, is DTGVSQNPRHKITKRGQNVTFRCDPISEHNRLYWYRQTLGQGPEFLTYFQNEAQLEKSRLLSDRFSAERPKGSFSTLEIQRTEQGDSAMYLCASSTSGTAREAFFGQGTRLTVV.

This clonotype was seen more than once but under ten times. The chain employs TRBV9 and TRBJ2-5; TRBD2 matches 9 bases. With 0 bases clipped from V and 1 base from J, the junction kept 4 bases outside the gene matches. The CDR3 runs to 16 residues. The V gene's germline CDR1 is SGDLS and CDR2 YYNGEE. In nucleotides, the CDR3 is TGTGCCAGCAGCGTAGTTGGTAGCGGGGGCCAAGAGACCCAGTACTTC. Translation gives CASSVVGSGGQETQYF.

The sample holds a few counts of this clonotype. V is TRBV3-1 and J is TRBJ2-7; D is perhaps TRBD1 (6 bases). V lost 3 bases and J lost 5, with 14 bases in between. The CDR3 extends over 14 amino acids. Germline CDR1 is LGHDT and CDR2 is YNNKEL (reference sequence). The CDR3 sequence: CASSHMGTKNEQYF. CDR3 DNA: TGTGCCAGCAGCCATATGGGGACAAAGAACGAGCAGTACTTC.

The CDR3 sequence is CASSQGGQGTEAFF. The CDR3 DNA reads as TGTGCCAGCAGCCAAGGTGGTCAGGGCACTGAAGCTTTCTTT. V is TRBV4-2 and J is TRBJ1-1; tentative D call: TRBD1 (5 bases). V was clipped by 1 base and J by 4 bases, with 10 bases between them. CDR3 size: 14 residues. Germline values: CDR1 LGHNA, CDR2 YNFKEQ.

The rearrangement uses TRBV20-1 and TRBJ1-6; D perhaps matches TRBD1 (5 bases). Trimming left V 4 bases short and J 0 bases short, with 25 bases between. The CDR3 is 20 residues long. Germline V gene lookup returns CDR1 DFQATT and CDR2 SNEGSKA (reference sequence). The CDR3 bases are TGCAGTGCTACCGTGTCCCCGCGTTGGGGGGGGAGCTCCTATAATTCACCCCTCCACTTT. This sequence encodes CSATVSPRWGGSSYNSPLHF.

The V call is TRBV12-3 or TRBV12-4, the J call TRBJ2-7; D unclear. This CDR3 comprises 15 residues. Trimming left V 1 base short and J 5 bases short, with 15 bases between. Here the CDR3 reads CASSLVGGLAHEQYF. As DNA, the CDR3 is TGTGCCAGCAGTTTAGTAGGCGGTTTGGCCCACGAGCAGTACTTC.

The rearrangement uses TRBV19 and TRBJ2-1; 8 nucleotides align to TRBD2. The length of the CDR3 is 15 residues. Germline CDR1 reads LNHDA; CDR2 reads SQIVND (reference sequence). V gave up 3 bases and J gave up 8 bases; unmatched junction bases: 9. Here the CDR3 reads CASSMAGRAKDEQFF. In DNA, the CDR3 is TGTGCCAGTAGTATGGCCGGGAGGGCCAAGGATGAGCAGTTCTTC.

This clonotype was counted at least ten times. V is TRBV4-2 and J is TRBJ2-1, with D possibly matching TRBD2 (5 bases). CDR3 length: 17 amino acids. V was pared by 4 bases and J by 6 bases, with 22 bases between. CDR1 and CDR2 from the germline V gene are LGHNA and YNFKEQ. CDR3 sequence: CASSRTHPDSSGNEQFF. For the CDR3, the DNA is TGTGCCAGCAGCCGGACCCACCCGGACTCCTCGGGCAATGAGCAGTTCTTC.

The rearrangement joins TRBV20-1 to TRBJ2-7, with 11 positions matching TRBD2. Germline CDR1 DFQATT, CDR2 SNEGSKA (reference sequence). The CDR3 length is 16 residues. V trimming: 1 base; J trimming: 3 bases; junction bases outside the gene matches: 8. The DNA for the CDR3 is TGCAGTGCTAGAGTGGGACTAGCGGTATTGAACTACGAGCAGTACTTC. This sequence encodes CSARVGLAVLNYEQYF.

This clonotype has ten or more counts. The V gene is TRBV7-9, the J gene TRBJ1-4, with D perhaps matching TRBD1 (5 bases). V was clipped by 5 bases and J by 6 bases, with 16 bases between them. The CDR3 consists of 15 residues. Germline CDR1 SEHNR, CDR2 FQNEAQ (reference sequence). The CDR3 protein is CASSPWGKSDEKLFF. The CDR3 coding sequence is TGTGCCAGCAGCCCCTGGGGGAAGTCGGATGAAAAACTGTTTTTT. The full variable domain, rest sourced from reference TRBV7-9 and TRBJ1-4, is DTGVSQNPRHKITKRGQNVTFRCDPISEHNRLYWYRQTLGQGPEFLTYFQNEAQLEKSRLLSDRFSAERPKGSFSTLEIQRTEQGDSAMYLCASSPWGKSDEKLFFGSGTQLSVL.

The J gene is TRBJ1-4, the V gene TRBV20-1; D is ambiguous. CDR1 and CDR2 from the germline V gene are DFQATT and SNEGSKA (reference sequence). The CDR3 covers 15 residues. V was cut by 6 bases and J by 8 bases, with 22 bases left in between. CDR3 protein: CSAWSRVREKEKLFF. The CDR3 DNA sequence: TGCAGTGCCTGGAGCCGGGTCCGGGAGAAGGAAAAACTGTTTTTT.

This clonotype was detected a few times. The rearrangement links TRBV10-3 to TRBJ2-1; 15 bases map to TRBD2. The germline gives CDR1 ENHRY, CDR2 SYGVKD. The junction had 7 bases not matched to a gene; V was cut back by 7 bases and J by 0 bases. The CDR3 loop spans 18 amino acids. The DNA for the CDR3 is TGTGCCATCACCGGGACTAGCGGGGGGACCAGCTCCTACAATGAGCAGTTCTTC. As protein: CAITGTSGGTSSYNEQFF.

In this sample, this clonotype turned up many times. The J gene is TRBJ1-1, the V gene TRBV11-2; TRBD1 aligns across 7 bases. V lost 5 bases, J lost 8 bases, and 8 bases stayed unmatched. The V gene's germline CDR1 is SGHAT and CDR2 FQNNGV. The CDR3 covers 13 residues. CDR3 sequence reads: CASSAAGTAEAFF. CDR3 in DNA: TGTGCCAGCAGCGCTGCCGGGACAGCCGAAGCTTTCTTT.

This clonotype was detected ten times or more. J is TRBJ2-2 and V is TRBV7-6; 12 nucleotides agree with TRBD1. The V gene's germline CDR1 is SGHVS and CDR2 FNYEAQ. J was trimmed by 8 bases and V by 5 bases; bases with no gene match: 9. The CDR3 is 16 residues long. The DNA for the CDR3 is TGTGCCAGCAGCCCGTCCGGGACAGGGGGCTCAGGGGAGCTGTTTTTT. Translation gives CASSPSGTGGSGELFF.

This clonotype was recorded many times. This chain uses TRBV6-1 with TRBJ2-1, with TRBD2 identical over 7 bases. V lost 6 bases, J lost 7 bases, and 12 bases stayed unmatched. This CDR3 has 15 residues. Germline CDR1 reads MNHNS; CDR2 reads SASEGT. The CDR3 nucleotides are TGTGCCAGCAGCCCGGGAGGACTAGTTAGGAATGAGCAGTTCTTC. It codes for CASSPGGLVRNEQFF.